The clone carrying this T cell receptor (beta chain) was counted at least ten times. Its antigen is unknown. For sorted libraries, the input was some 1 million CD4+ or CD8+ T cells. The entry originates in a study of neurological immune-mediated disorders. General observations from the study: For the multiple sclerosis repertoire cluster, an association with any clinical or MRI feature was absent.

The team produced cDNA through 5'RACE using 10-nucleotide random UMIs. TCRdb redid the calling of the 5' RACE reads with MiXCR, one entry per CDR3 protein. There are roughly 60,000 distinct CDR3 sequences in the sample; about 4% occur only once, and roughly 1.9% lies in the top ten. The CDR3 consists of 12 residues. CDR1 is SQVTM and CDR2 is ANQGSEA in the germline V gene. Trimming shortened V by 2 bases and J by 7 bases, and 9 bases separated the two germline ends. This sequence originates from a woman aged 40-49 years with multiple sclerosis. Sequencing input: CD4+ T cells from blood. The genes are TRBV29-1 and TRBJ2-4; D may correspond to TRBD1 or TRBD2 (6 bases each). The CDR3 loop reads CSVERGENIQYF. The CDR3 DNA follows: TGCAGCGTTGAAAGGGGGGAGAACATTCAGTACTTC.